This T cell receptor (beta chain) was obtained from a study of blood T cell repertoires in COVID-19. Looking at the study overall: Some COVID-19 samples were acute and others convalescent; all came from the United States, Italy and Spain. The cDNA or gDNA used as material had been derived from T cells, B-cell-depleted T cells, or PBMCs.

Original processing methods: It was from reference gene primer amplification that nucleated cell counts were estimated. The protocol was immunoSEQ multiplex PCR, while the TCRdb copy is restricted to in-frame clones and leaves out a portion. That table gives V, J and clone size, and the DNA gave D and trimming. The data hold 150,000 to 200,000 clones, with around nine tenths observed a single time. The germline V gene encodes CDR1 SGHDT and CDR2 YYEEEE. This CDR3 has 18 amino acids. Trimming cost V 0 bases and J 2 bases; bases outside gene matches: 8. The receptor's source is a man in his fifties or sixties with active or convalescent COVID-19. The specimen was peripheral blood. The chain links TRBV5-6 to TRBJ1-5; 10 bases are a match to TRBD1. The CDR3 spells CASSLGGQGRFRNQPQHF. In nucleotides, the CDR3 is TGTGCCAGCAGCTTGGGGGGACAGGGGCGATTTCGCAATCAGCCCCAGCATTTT. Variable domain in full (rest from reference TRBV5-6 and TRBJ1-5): DAGVTQSPTHLIKTRGQQVTLRCSPKSGHDTVSWYQQALGQGPQFIFQYYEEEERQRGNFPDRFSGHQFPNYSSELNVNALLLGDSALYLCASSLGGQGRFRNQPQHFGDGTRLSIL.